This TCR beta chain was sequenced for a study of vaccination and CD4 T cells after COVID-19. Treatment described: roughly ten-day PBMC culture with coronavirus spike peptide pools or control peptides (ViraFEST assay). On this clonotype itself: Antigen: not known.

Trimming pared 5 bases from V and 4 bases from J, leaving 18 bases between. This CDR3 has 15 amino acids. CDR1 is DFQATT, CDR2 SNEGSKA, per germline (reference sequence). Oncomine TCR Beta short-read sequencing was applied to DNA from cultured CD4+ T cells. TCRdb fed the PCR reads into MiXCR, producing one record per CDR3 protein. Among roughly 5,500 distinct CDR3 sequences listed, 71% were seen once. The source material was CD4+ T cells from blood, cultured in vitro. The chain uses TRBV20-1 and TRBJ1-5; no firm D call. The TCR sequence derives from a human donor who had recovered from COVID-19. The CDR3 DNA sequence: TGCAGTGCTTTGGCGGGATTATTGAATAATCAGCCCCAGCATTTT. Protein product: CSALAGLLNNQPQHF.